One sample yielded the 29 T cell receptor beta chains listed below, sequenced in a study of T cell responses to AZD1222 COVID-19 vaccine. The method was immunoSEQ multiplex PCR; TCRdb's version includes in-frame clones alone and lacks a portion of them. Among some 170,000 clones listed, roughly 92% were seen once. The sample consisted of peripheral blood, taken on day 0 of AZD1222 vaccination. Every receptor here comes from an adult in good health.

The V and J genes are TRBV6-2 or TRBV6-3 and TRBJ1-5; weak D call: TRBD1 (5 bases). The CDR3 has 19 amino acids. V was clipped by 2 bases and J by 0 bases, with 20 bases between them. CDR1 and CDR2 from the germline V gene are MNHEY and SVGEGT. The CDR3 nucleotides read TGTGCCAGCAGTTACAACAGGCACAGCCCCCTATATAGCAATCAGCCCCAGCATTTT. Its protein product is CASSYNRHSPLYSNQPQHF.

J is TRBJ1-4 and V is TRBV19, with a tentative D call TRBD1 (6 bases). This CDR3 is 13 amino acids long. V gave up 8 bases and J gave up 8 bases, with 15 bases separating them. Germline V gene sequence: CDR1 LNHDA, CDR2 SQIVND (reference sequence). This chain's CDR3 is CASQEGGREKLFF. CDR3 coding DNA: TGTGCCAGTCAGGAGGGGGGCCGAGAAAAACTGTTTTTT.

This clone was observed once. The chain joins TRBV6-2 or TRBV6-3 to TRBJ1-2; 9 bases are a match to TRBD1. Germline CDR1 reads MNHEY; CDR2 reads SVGEGT. The V and J ends lost 4 bases and 8 bases, in that order; junction bases with no gene match: 17. The CDR3 loop spans 17 amino acids. CDR3 DNA sequence: TGTGCCAGCAGTTTGACTCTCCGGGACAGGGCAGTGCAGGGCTACACCTTC. It translates to CASSLTLRDRAVQGYTF.

V usage is TRBV4-2 and J usage is TRBJ2-7, with 8 bases that match TRBD2. The length of the CDR3 is 17 residues. The V segment lost 0 bases and the J segment 0 bases; nucleotides outside the gene matches: 7. Per germline, CDR1 LGHNA and CDR2 YNFKEQ. The CDR3 bases are TGTGCCAGCAGCCAAGATGGGGGCCGGGAGGGCTCCTACGAGCAGTACTTC. Translating it yields CASSQDGGREGSYEQYF.

A single count supports this clone. The chain carries TRBV7-2 and TRBJ1-2, with TRBD1 as a possible D gene (5 bases). Germline V gene data show CDR1 as SGHTA and CDR2 as FQGNSA. The CDR3 extends over 14 amino acids. The V gene lost 1 base and the J gene lost 2 bases, with 8 bases spanning the gap. The CDR3, as DNA: TGTGCCAGCAGCTTAGAAGCAGGGAACTATGGCTACACCTTC. It is translated as CASSLEAGNYGYTF.

This chain connects TRBV7-2 to TRBJ1-2; 9 bases match TRBD1. V dropped 1 base and J dropped 7; count of bases not matched to a gene: 7. The CDR3 length is 15 residues. Germline lookup yields CDR1 SGHTA and CDR2 FQGNSA. The DNA for the CDR3 is TGTGCCAGCAGCTTAGGGCCGGGACAGGGATTTGGCTACACCTTC. It specifies CASSLGPGQGFGYTF.

V is TRBV5-6 and J is TRBJ1-2; D perhaps matches TRBD1 (5 bases). This CDR3 contains 15 residues. Looked up from germline, CDR1 is SGHDT and CDR2 is YYEEEE. V shed 4 bases and J shed 1 base, with 14 bases lying between them. This chain's CDR3 is CASSEGLNLNYGYTF. Here the CDR3 DNA reads TGTGCCAGCAGCGAGGGACTAAACCTTAACTATGGCTACACCTTC.

V and J are TRBV19 and TRBJ1-2; TRBD1 matches at 7 bases. From germline, CDR1 is LNHDA and CDR2 SQIVND (reference sequence). This CDR3 region has 13 residues. Trimming at V came to 5 bases and at J to 8 bases, leaving 8 bases not matched to a gene. CDR3 loop: CASSPQPGGGYTF. In nucleotides, the CDR3 is TGTGCCAGTAGTCCCCAACCAGGGGGAGGCTACACCTTC. The full variable domain, in which reference TRBV19 and TRBJ1-2 provide the parts outside the CDR3, is DGGITQSPKYLFRKEGQNVTLSCEQNLNHDAMYWYRQDPGQGLRLIYYSQIVNDFQKGDIAEGYSVSREKKESFPLTVTSAQKNPTAFYLCASSPQPGGGYTFGSGTRLTVV.

This clone appeared once. This sequence joins TRBV2 and TRBJ1-5, with 8 bases matching TRBD1. CDR1 is SNHLY, CDR2 FYNNEI, per germline. The CDR3 extends over 12 amino acids. Losses at the gene ends were 8 bases for V and 6 bases for J; bases not matched to a gene: 3. The CDR3 coding sequence is TGTGCCAGCTCAGGGGGCGGTCAGCCCCAGCATTTT. This translates into CASSGGGQPQHF.

The genes are TRBV25-1 and TRBJ1-1; D gene unclear. CDR1 is MGHDK and CDR2 is SYGVNS in the germline V gene. The length of the CDR3 is 15 residues. Trimming shortened V by 1 base and J by 4 bases, and 13 bases separated the two germline ends. The CDR3 loop reads CASSESGSGFTEAFF. The CDR3 DNA reads TGTGCCAGCAGTGAATCCGGCTCGGGTTTCACTGAAGCTTTCTTT.

The chain employs TRBV27 and TRBJ2-1; D perhaps matches TRBD2 (6 bases). The CDR3 extends over 13 amino acids. Germline V gene sequence: CDR1 MNHEY, CDR2 SMNVEV (reference sequence). The ends were cut back, 4 bases at V and 10 bases at J, with 14 bases in the middle. The CDR3 DNA reads TGTGCCAGCAGTTCTCGGGGACGGGAGGAGCAGTTCTTC. It translates to CASSSRGREEQFF.

The chain combines TRBV21-1 with TRBJ1-5; the D call TRBD1 from the table was never checked on the DNA. TRBV21-1 is marked as a pseudogene. The CDR3 consists of 15 residues. The CDR3 spells CASSRGTDNNQPQHF. The CDR3 DNA is TGTGCCAGCAGCAGAGGGACAGACAACAATCAGCCCCAGCATTTT.

This clone has more than one count but fewer than ten. The V and J genes are TRBV19 and TRBJ2-3; 7 bases agree with TRBD2. From germline, CDR1 is LNHDA and CDR2 SQIVND (reference sequence). Germline trimming cut 11 bases from V and 3 bases from J; bases unmatched to any gene: 11. The CDR3 is 14 amino acids. Here the CDR3 DNA reads TGTGCCTCTACCAGCGGGGAAGGGACAGATACGCAGTATTTT. Translating it yields CASTSGEGTDTQYF.

CDR3 nucleotides: TGTGCCAGCAGTTTATACGAGCAGTACTTC. It is translated as CASSLYEQYF. The gene calls are TRBV12-3 or TRBV12-4 and TRBJ2-7; the D is unclear. Trimming stripped 2 bases from V and 4 bases from J, with 0 bases between. This CDR3 spans 10 amino acids.

The J gene is TRBJ2-2, the V gene TRBV7-7; 10 nucleotides line up with TRBD2. Losses at the gene ends were 5 bases for V and 4 bases for J; bases not matched to a gene: 7. CDR3 length: 16 amino acids. Germline V lookup: CDR1 SSHAT, CDR2 FNYEAQ (reference sequence). CDR3 residues: CASSLGLAASTGELFF. In nucleotides, the CDR3 is TGTGCCAGCAGCCTCGGACTAGCGGCAAGCACCGGGGAGCTGTTTTTT.

This clone was observed a handful of times. The rearrangement links TRBV12-5 to TRBJ1-6; 7 bases align to TRBD1. Germline V gene lookup returns CDR1 LGHNT and CDR2 FRNRAP. The V and J ends lost 5 bases and 7 bases, in that order; junction bases with no gene match: 5. This CDR3 has 14 amino acids. Written as DNA, the CDR3 is TGTGCTAGTGGTGCATCGGGACAGAATTCACCCCTCCACTTT. Protein product: CASGASGQNSPLHF.

The gene calls are TRBV5-1 and TRBJ1-3; 9 bases map to TRBD1. CDR1 and CDR2 from the germline V gene are SGHRS and YFSETQ. The CDR3 has 16 residues. The ends lost 3 bases at V and 2 bases at J; junction bases unmatched: 6. The CDR3 coding sequence is TGCGCCAGCAGCTGGGGGGGACAGGGTACTGGAAACACCATATATTTT. It yields the protein CASSWGGQGTGNTIYF. Supplemented by reference TRBV5-1 and TRBJ1-3, the full variable domain reads KAGVTQTPRYLIKTRGQQVTLSCSPISGHRSVSWYQQTPGQGLQFLFEYFSETQRNKGNFPGRFSGRQFSNSRSEMNVSTLELGDSALYLCASSWGGQGTGNTIYFGEGSWLTVV.

This clone was detected only once. The J gene is TRBJ1-4, the V gene TRBV5-1, with 10 bases that match TRBD1. This CDR3 comprises 15 residues. CDR1 and CDR2 from the germline V gene are SGHRS and YFSETQ. The V and J ends lost 4 bases and 8 bases, in that order; junction bases with no gene match: 8. The CDR3 sequence is CASSLDGTGEEKLFF. CDR3 coding DNA: TGCGCCAGCAGCCTTGACGGGACAGGGGAAGAAAAACTGTTTTTT.

The chain employs TRBV7-9 and TRBJ1-6; D is undetermined. Trimming took off 3 bases at V and 7 bases at J, with 7 bases between the two ends. Germline V gives CDR1 SEHNR, CDR2 FQNEAQ (reference sequence). The length of the CDR3 is 13 residues. The CDR3 loop is CASSFVQNSPLHF. DNA for the CDR3: TGTGCCAGCAGCTTTGTTCAGAATTCACCCCTCCACTTT.

This clone was counted between two and nine times. This chain connects TRBV29-1 to TRBJ2-1; possible D gene TRBD1, 7 bases. This CDR3 is built from 14 residues. Germline CDR1 is SQVTM and CDR2 is ANQGSEA. CDR3 DNA: TGCAGTTCCGGAGGAGGGGGCGCCTACAATGAGCAGTTCTTC. Its translation is CSSGGGGAYNEQFF.

Of note for this clone: A junction end diverges from the germline sequence, so it may reflect a read error. The J gene is TRBJ2-7, the V gene TRBV19; the match to TRBD1 covers 10 bases. The CDR3 length is 16 residues. Germline lookup yields CDR1 LNHDA and CDR2 SQIVND (reference sequence). The CDR3 DNA reads TGTGCCAGTAGTATCCAGGCCGGGACAGGGGTTTACGGGCAGTACTTC. It encodes CASSIQAGTGVYGQYF.

Note on this clone: The sample contains more than one DNA sequence encoding this CDR3. The V gene is TRBV5-1, the J gene TRBJ1-1; D gene uncertain. The CDR3 is 14 residues long. V lost 0 bases, J lost 0 bases, and 6 bases lay in between. Germline CDR1 SGHRS, CDR2 YFSETQ. CDR3 coding DNA: TGCGCCAGCAGCTTGGCGGGGATGAACACTGAAGCTTTCTTT. It yields the protein CASSLAGMNTEAFF.

This chain links TRBV7-6 with TRBJ1-2; a possible D gene is TRBD1 (5 bases). Per germline, CDR1 SGHVS and CDR2 FNYEAQ. V was clipped by 5 bases and J by 2 bases, with 15 bases between them. CDR3 length: 15 residues. DNA of the CDR3: TGTGCCAGCAGCCCCCGACCGGGGCCCAACTATGGCTACACCTTC. It specifies CASSPRPGPNYGYTF. Filled out from reference TRBV7-6 and TRBJ1-2, the complete variable domain reads GAGVSQSPRYKVTKRGQDVALRCDPISGHVSLYWYRQALGQGPEFLTYFNYEAQQDKSGLPNDRFSAERPEGSISTLTIQRTEQRDSAMYRCASSPRPGPNYGYTFGSGTRLTVV.

J is TRBJ1-2 and V is TRBV6-1; a weak D match, TRBD1 (5 bases). Trimming pared 4 bases from V and 3 bases from J, leaving 9 bases between. Germline lookup yields CDR1 MNHNS and CDR2 SASEGT. The CDR3 runs to 13 residues. DNA for the CDR3: TGTGCCAGCAGTGTGGGACTCCACTATGGCTACACCTTC. Encoded protein: CASSVGLHYGYTF.

The chain has TRBV9 and TRBJ2-3, with TRBD2 matching over 16 bases. Trimming took 2 bases from V and 3 from J; bases not matched to a gene: 6. Germline V gene data show CDR1 as SGDLS and CDR2 as YYNGEE. The length of the CDR3 is 18 residues. The DNA of the CDR3 is TGTGCCAGCAGCGTCGGGACTAGCGGGAGGGTCGGGACAGATACGCAGTATTTT. It codes for CASSVGTSGRVGTDTQYF.

The chain joins TRBV10-3 to TRBJ1-1, with D unclear. The CDR3 contains 15 residues. Germline assignment: CDR1 ENHRY and CDR2 SYGVKD. Trimming shortened V by 3 bases and J by 3 bases, and 14 bases separated the two germline ends. The CDR3 nucleotides are TGTGCCATCAGTGAATCTGTGGCAGACCACACTGAAGCTTTCTTT. Its translation is CAISESVADHTEAFF.

This clone was recorded only once. The chain couples TRBV2 to TRBJ1-6, with no clear D. Germline assignment: CDR1 SNHLY and CDR2 FYNNEI. The CDR3 spans 15 residues. Trimming left V 4 bases short and J 6 bases short, with 13 bases between. The CDR3 reads CASSVEGTGNSPLHF. The CDR3, as DNA: TGTGCCAGCAGTGTTGAGGGAACGGGTAATTCACCCCTCCACTTT.

This clone was recorded only once. The V call is TRBV9, the J call TRBJ2-1; TRBD2 matches at 15 bases. V lost 2 bases to trimming and J lost 8 bases; unmatched junction nucleotides: 2. The CDR3 length is 15 residues. CDR1 is SGDLS and CDR2 is YYNGEE in the germline V gene. For the CDR3, the DNA is TGTGCCAGCAGCGTGGGACTAGCGGGAGGCCATGAGCAGTTCTTC. This codes for CASSVGLAGGHEQFF.

This clone occurred a few times. CDR3 region: CATSSRFSGNTIYF. The CDR3 DNA is TGTGCCACCAGCAGTAGGTTCTCTGGAAACACCATATATTTT. V gene TRBV15 combines with J gene TRBJ1-3; D not certain. V was clipped by 3 bases and J by 0 bases, with 6 bases between them. CDR1 and CDR2 (germline): LNHNV, YYDKDF (reference sequence). The CDR3 extends over 14 amino acids.